These T cell receptor beta chains were read from a single sample in a study of T cell responses to AZD1222 COVID-19 vaccine. Some clones are missing from TCRdb's copy, which holds only in-frame ones; the method was immunoSEQ multiplex PCR. The sample lists 70,000 to 80,000 clones, about 78% seen once, with approximately 47% in the top ten. The material sequenced was peripheral blood, taken 28 days after the second AZD1222 dose. These receptors were collected from an adult who received the AZD1222 COVID-19 vaccine. Both conserved end residues are part of each CDR3. D genes are given only for firm matches. Size is omitted from some rows. Given values are once, few, many or a class for expanded clones.

CDR3 protein	CDR3 DNA	D gene	J gene	V gene	clone size
CASSQDGTLGPEAFF	TGTGCCAGCAGCCAAGATGGAACATTAGGGCCTGAAGCTTTCTTT	-	TRBJ1-1	TRBV4-2	once
CAIKGDTIYGYTF	TGTGCCATCAAAGGGGACACGATCTATGGCTACACCTTC	-	TRBJ1-2	TRBV10-3	-
CASSPIPPGGNTEAFF	TGTGCCAGCAGCCCCATCCCTCCAGGCGGGAACACTGAAGCTTTCTTT	-	TRBJ1-1	TRBV9	-
CASKYSDSQNTEAFF	TGTGCCAGCAAATACTCGGACAGCCAGAACACTGAAGCTTTCTTT	-	TRBJ1-1	TRBV7-2	-
CASSRLAGNTGELFF	TGTGCCAGTAGTAGGCTAGCGGGTAACACCGGGGAGCTGTTTTTT	TRBD2	TRBJ2-2	TRBV19	once
CASSQERSSYIQYF	TGCGCCAGCAGCCAAGAGCGTAGTTCCTACATTCAGTACTTC	-	TRBJ2-4	TRBV4-3	once
CASSSVTGILAYEQYF	TGTGCCAGCAGCTCCGTAACAGGGATCCTTGCCTACGAGCAGTACTTC	-	TRBJ2-7	TRBV11-2	-
CASSFGQNSNQPQHF	TGTGCCAGCAGCTTTGGACAGAATAGCAATCAGCCCCAGCATTTT	-	TRBJ1-5	TRBV7-2	-
CATGRGETQYF	TGTGCCACCGGAAGGGGAGAGACCCAGTACTTC	-	TRBJ2-5	TRBV24-1	-
CASSSFGNEQFF	TGTGCCAGCAGCTCCTTTGGGAATGAGCAGTTCTTC	-	TRBJ2-1	TRBV7-2	-
CSAGSGELFF	TGCAGCGCAGGATCCGGGGAGCTGTTTTTT	-	TRBJ2-2	TRBV29-1	-
CAISESTGAGEQYF	TGTGCCATCAGTGAGTCAACGGGAGCTGGTGAGCAGTACTTC	-	TRBJ2-7	TRBV10-3	few
CSASMRDIQYF	TGCAGTGCTAGTATGCGGGACATTCAGTACTTC	-	TRBJ2-4	TRBV20-1	-
CASRQGLAENTDTQYF	TGTGCCAGCAGGCAGGGACTAGCGGAAAACACAGATACGCAGTATTTT	TRBD2	TRBJ2-3	TRBV7-8	few
CASSSGTSNEQFF	TGCGCCAGCAGCTCCGGGACGTCGAATGAGCAGTTCTTC	-	TRBJ2-1	TRBV4-3	once
CASKIAGTYEQYF	TGCGCCAGCAAAATAGCGGGGACCTACGAGCAGTACTTC	TRBD2	TRBJ2-7	TRBV5-1	-
CASSPTSGVTEQYF	TGTGCCAGCAGTCCGACTAGCGGGGTTACCGAGCAGTACTTC	TRBD2	TRBJ2-7	TRBV27	-
CASSLAGGNTGELFF	TGCGCCAGCAGCTTGGCCGGGGGGAACACCGGGGAGCTGTTTTTT	-	TRBJ2-2	TRBV5-1	-
CSDSRAGGADTQYF	TGCAGCGACTCCAGGGCTGGGGGCGCAGATACGCAGTATTTT	-	TRBJ2-3	TRBV29-1	-
CASSIDGGFQPQHF	TGTGCCAGTAGTATAGACGGGGGTTTTCAGCCCCAGCATTTT	-	TRBJ1-5	TRBV19	-
CASSAGLAVVYEQYF	TGTGCCAGCAGCGCAGGACTAGCGGTAGTCTACGAGCAGTACTTC	TRBD2	TRBJ2-7	TRBV9	-
CASSIGGQGYYGYTF	TGTGCCAGTAGTATCGGGGGACAGGGCTACTATGGCTACACCTTC	TRBD1	TRBJ1-2	TRBV19	-
CASSMGFQLNTEAFF	TGTGCCAGTAGTATGGGGTTTCAGTTGAACACTGAAGCTTTCTTT	-	TRBJ1-1	TRBV19	-
CASSLAGTSTDTQYF	TGTGCCAGCAGCTTAGCGGGGACTAGCACAGATACGCAGTATTTT	-	TRBJ2-3	TRBV7-6	-
CASSRTGGSDTQYF	TGTGCCAGCAGTCGGACAGGGGGGTCAGATACGCAGTATTTT	TRBD1	TRBJ2-3	TRBV7-6	-
CASSPPNEPGLGVGEQYF	TGTGCCAGCTCACCACCAAATGAACCGGGACTAGGGGTCGGCGAGCAGTACTTC	TRBD2	TRBJ2-7	TRBV18	-
CASSLKPETYGYTF	TGTGCCAGCAGTTTAAAACCGGAGACCTATGGCTACACCTTC	-	TRBJ1-2	TRBV28	-
CASSFISTYEQYF	TGTGCCAGCAGCTTCATTAGTACTTACGAGCAGTACTTC	-	TRBJ2-7	TRBV11-2	few